This T cell receptor beta chain emerged from a study of T-cell reconstitution after alpha-beta-depleted transplantation in children. Study findings and constraints: T-cell counts and diversity at one year following transplant were attributed mainly to newly produced T cells.

The germline gives CDR1 MGHDK, CDR2 SYGVNS. The CDR3 consists of 15 residues. Trimming at V came to 3 bases and at J to 5 bases, leaving 7 bases not matched to a gene. A library of TCRbeta sequences, prepared with unique molecular identifiers, was generated. Each CDR3 protein is one row after TCRdb ran MiXCR on the PCR reads. This repertoire shows 250,000 to 400,000 distinct CDR3 sequences, around 25% found once; its top ten account for roughly 9.7%. As concerns this clonotype: Its antigen is undetermined.

The material sequenced was PBMCs, mostly from graft donor cells, taken 180 days after TCRalphabeta/CD19-depleted stem cell transplant. The chain carries TRBV25-1 and TRBJ2-5; 9 nucleotides line up with TRBD2. The sequence derives from a male patient younger than 18 who had a stem cell transplant for acute lymphoblastic leukemia, so the T cells may come from the graft donor. CDR3 sequence (DNA): TGTGCCAGCAGTGACCGGCTAGCGGGATGGGAGACCCAGTACTTC. Protein: CASSDRLAGWETQYF.